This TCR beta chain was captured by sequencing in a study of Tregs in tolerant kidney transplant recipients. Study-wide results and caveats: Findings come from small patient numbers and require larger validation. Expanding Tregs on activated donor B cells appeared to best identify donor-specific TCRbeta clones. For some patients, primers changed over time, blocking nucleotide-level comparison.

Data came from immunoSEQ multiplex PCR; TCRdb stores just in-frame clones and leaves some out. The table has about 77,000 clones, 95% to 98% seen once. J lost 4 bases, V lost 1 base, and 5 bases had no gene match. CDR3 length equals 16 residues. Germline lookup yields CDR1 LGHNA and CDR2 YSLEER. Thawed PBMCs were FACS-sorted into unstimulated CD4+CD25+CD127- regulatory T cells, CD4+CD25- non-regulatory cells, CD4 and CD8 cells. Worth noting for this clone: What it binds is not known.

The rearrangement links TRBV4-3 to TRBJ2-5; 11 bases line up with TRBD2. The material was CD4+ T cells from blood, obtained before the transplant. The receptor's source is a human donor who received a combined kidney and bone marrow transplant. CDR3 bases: TGCGCCAGCAGCCAAGGGGTTAGCGGGGGGGGAGAGACCCAGTACTTC. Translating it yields CASSQGVSGGGETQYF.